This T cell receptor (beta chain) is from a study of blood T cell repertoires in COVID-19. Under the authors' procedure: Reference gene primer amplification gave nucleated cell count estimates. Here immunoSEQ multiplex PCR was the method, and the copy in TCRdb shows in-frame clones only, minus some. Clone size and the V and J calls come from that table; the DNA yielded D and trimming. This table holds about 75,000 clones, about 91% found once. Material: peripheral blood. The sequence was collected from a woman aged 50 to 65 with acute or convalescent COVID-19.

The CDR3 DNA is TGTGCCAGCAGCAACTCACGGACAGGGACTGAAAAACTGTTTTTT. Amino acids: CASSNSRTGTEKLFF. The chain is built from TRBV21-1 and TRBJ1-4; no check of the table's D call, TRBD1, against the DNA was made. TRBV21-1 is a known pseudogene. This CDR3 is 15 amino acids long.